These T cell receptor beta chains were read from a single sample in a study of CD8 T cells in Susac syndrome. One entry per CDR3 protein results from TCRdb running MiXCR on the immunoSEQ multiplex PCR reads. The sample holds over 80,000 distinct CDR3 sequences, around 94% seen once. The sequencing sample was made of CD8+ T cells from PBMCs. Every receptor here comes from a human donor with Susac syndrome. Both conserved end residues are part of each CDR3. D genes are given only for firm matches. Clone size is shown for a subset of rows, as once, few, many or a class of expanded clone.

>TRBJ2-7|NA|NA|TRBV4-2
CASSQEGTGPSYEQYF
TGTGCCAGCAGCCAAGAAGGTACAGGACCCTCCTACGAGCAGTACTTC
>TRBJ2-1|NA|TRBD2|TRBV14
CASSRLAGGDNEQFF
TGTGCCAGCAGCCGGCTAGCGGGGGGCGACAATGAGCAGTTCTTC
>TRBJ2-7|NA|TRBD1|TRBV10-3
CAISEKSGGDYNVQYF
TGTGCCATCAGTGAGAAGTCAGGGGGCGACTACAACGTGCAGTACTTC
>TRBJ1-5|NA|NA|TRBV24-1
CATSEPDSNQPQHF
TGTGCCACCAGTGAACCTGACAGCAATCAGCCCCAGCATTTT
>TRBJ2-7|NA|NA|TRBV28
CASRQLADTYEQYF
TGTGCCAGCAGGCAGCTAGCTGATACCTACGAGCAGTACTTC
>TRBJ1-2|NA|NA|TRBV19
CASTRTDYGYTF
TGTGCCAGTACCAGGACGGACTATGGCTACACCTTC
>TRBJ2-1|NA|TRBD2|TRBV7-9
CASSTDEREGLNEQFF
TGTGCCAGCAGCACCGACGAGCGGGAGGGCCTAAATGAGCAGTTCTTC
>TRBJ1-5|NA|TRBD1|TRBV19
CASNGQGAGSNQPQHF
TGTGCCAGTAATGGCCAGGGGGCTGGTAGCAATCAGCCCCAGCATTTT
>TRBJ2-5|NA|NA|TRBV7-9
CASSARGEEEIQETQYF
TGTGCCAGCAGCGCACGTGGGGAAGAAGAAATCCAAGAGACCCAGTACTTC
>TRBJ2-2|NA|TRBD1|TRBV30
CAQDTGTGESGELFF
TGTGCCCAAGACACCGGGACAGGGGAATCCGGGGAGCTGTTTTTT
>TRBJ1-5|NA|TRBD1|TRBV30
CAWSSGRQGTNQPQHF
TGTGCCTGGAGCTCAGGGAGACAGGGGACGAATCAGCCCCAGCATTTT
>TRBJ1-2|NA|NA|TRBV19
CASSRRGEGYGYTF
TGTGCCAGTAGCCGAAGGGGAGAAGGCTATGGCTACACCTTC
>TRBJ1-6|NA|TRBD1|TRBV2
CASSRLDRVYNSPLHF
TGTGCCAGCAGCCGCCTTGACAGGGTGTATAATTCACCCCTCCACTTT
>TRBJ2-1|NA|NA|TRBV7-9
CASSLPGAHEQFF
TGTGCCAGCAGCTTACCGGGGGCGCATGAGCAGTTCTTC
>TRBJ2-1|NA|NA|TRBV3-1
CASSQDRKEVEQFF
TGTGCCAGCAGCCAAGATAGGAAGGAGGTTGAGCAGTTCTTC
>TRBJ2-5|NA|NA|TRBV4-3
CASSQDRGEETQYF
TGCGCCAGCAGCCAAGATAGAGGGGAGGAGACCCAGTACTTC
>TRBJ2-7|once|NA|TRBV13
CASSRETESSYEQYF
TGTGCCAGCAGCCGCGAGACAGAGAGCTCCTACGAGCAGTACTTC
>TRBJ1-5|NA|NA|TRBV30
CAWSGSGDQPQHF
TGTGCCTGGAGCGGGAGTGGCGATCAGCCCCAGCATTTT
>TRBJ2-7|NA|NA|TRBV28
CASSPTTGRREQYF
TGTGCCAGCAGTCCCACGACAGGACGACGCGAGCAGTACTTC
>TRBJ2-7|NA|TRBD2|TRBV11-1
CASSYTSGGYEQYF
TGTGCCAGCAGCTATACTAGCGGGGGCTACGAGCAGTACTTC
>TRBJ2-2|NA|NA|TRBV30
CAWSVAPGEAGELFF
TGTGCCTGGAGTGTAGCCCCCGGGGAGGCCGGGGAGCTGTTTTTT
>TRBJ2-7|once|TRBD1|TRBV19
CASSAGTGGSYEQYF
TGTGCCAGTAGTGCGGGGACAGGGGGATCCTACGAGCAGTACTTC
>TRBJ2-6|NA|NA|TRBV11-2
CASSSNDGGANVLTF
TGTGCCAGCAGTTCCAACGATGGCGGGGCCAACGTCCTGACTTTC
>TRBJ1-5|NA|NA|TRBV7-9
CASSLGQGEKVQPQHF
TGTGCCAGCAGCTTAGGTCAGGGCGAAAAAGTCCAGCCCCAGCATTTT
>TRBJ1-5|NA|NA|TRBV5-1
CASSLDLHSGPQHF
TGCGCCAGCAGCTTGGATCTACATAGCGGGCCCCAGCATTTT
>TRBJ1-1|NA|NA|TRBV29-1
CSAVWGVNTEAFF
TGCAGCGCCGTTTGGGGGGTGAACACTGAAGCTTTCTTT
>TRBJ2-3|NA|NA|TRBV2
CASSDRRPVTDTQYF
TGTGCCAGCAGTGACCGTCGGCCGGTCACAGATACGCAGTATTTT
>TRBJ2-1|NA|NA|TRBV13
CASSPSWEDEQFF
TGTGCCAGCAGCCCGTCTTGGGAGGATGAGCAGTTCTTC
>TRBJ2-1|NA|NA|TRBV14
CASSLTDFSYNEQFF
TGTGCCAGCAGCCTAACAGATTTCTCCTACAATGAGCAGTTCTTC
>TRBJ2-7|NA|NA|TRBV7-2
CASTHGQSSYEQYF
TGTGCCAGCACACACGGGCAAAGCTCCTACGAGCAGTACTTC
>TRBJ2-1|NA|NA|TRBV30
CAWSEWGEQFF
TGTGCCTGGAGTGAGTGGGGTGAGCAGTTCTTC
>TRBJ2-7|few|NA|TRBV6-5
CASSYNYEQYF
TGTGCCAGCAGTTACAACTACGAGCAGTACTTC
>TRBJ1-4|NA|NA|TRBV19
CASSIPEAPGKLFF
TGTGCCAGTAGTATTCCCGAAGCCCCGGGAAAACTGTTTTTT
>TRBJ2-7|NA|TRBD2|TRBV28
CASSFPPREGLYEQYF
TGTGCCAGCAGTTTCCCCCCGCGGGAGGGCCTGTACGAGCAGTACTTC
>TRBJ2-1|NA|TRBD2|TRBV7-9
CATLLGTSPYNEQFF
TGTGCCACCCTCCTCGGGACTAGCCCTTACAATGAGCAGTTCTTC
>TRBJ1-6|NA|TRBD1|TRBV25-1
CASSSRDRVSPLHF
TGTGCCAGCAGCTCCCGGGACAGGGTTTCACCCCTCCACTTT
>TRBJ2-1|NA|NA|TRBV25-1
CASSPSGNEQFF
TGTGCCAGCAGTCCCAGTGGAAATGAGCAGTTCTTC
>TRBJ2-5|NA|NA|TRBV3-1
CASSQDQHFQETQYF
TGTGCCAGCAGCCAAGATCAACACTTCCAAGAGACCCAGTACTTC
>TRBJ1-5|NA|NA|TRBV20-1
CSARDGEFAHQPQHF
TGCAGTGCTAGAGATGGAGAATTTGCTCATCAGCCCCAGCATTTT
>TRBJ2-5|NA|NA|TRBV9
CASSVSGDIGETQYF
TGTGCCAGCAGCGTATCGGGGGATATCGGAGAGACCCAGTACTTC
>TRBJ2-7|few|NA|TRBV19
CASSSPYEQYF
TGTGCCAGTAGTTCCCCCTACGAGCAGTACTTC
>TRBJ1-6|NA|NA|TRBV25-1
CASSEGGSYNSPLHF
TGTGCCAGCAGTGAAGGGGGAAGCTATAATTCACCCCTCCACTTT
>TRBJ2-1|NA|TRBD1|TRBV7-9
CASSHGTGPTYNEQFF
TGTGCCAGCAGCCATGGGACAGGGCCCACCTACAATGAGCAGTTCTTC
>TRBJ2-1|NA|NA|TRBV4-2
CASSLPGTSEGEQFF
TGTGCCAGCAGCCTACCCGGGACCTCCGAGGGGGAGCAGTTCTTC
>TRBJ2-3|NA|NA|TRBV6-4
CASSDTSTDTQYF
TGTGCCAGCAGTGACACTAGCACAGATACGCAGTATTTT
>TRBJ1-6|NA|NA|TRBV12-3/TRBV12-4
CASSSGSPLHF
TGTGCCAGCAGTTCGGGGTCCCCCCTCCACTTT
>TRBJ2-3|NA|TRBD2|TRBV4-2
CASSPWTSGSYSSTDTQYF
TGTGCCAGCAGCCCCTGGACTAGCGGATCCTATTCTAGCACAGATACGCAGTATTTT
>TRBJ2-7|once|NA|TRBV30
CAWSVSGPGEQYF
TGTGCCTGGAGTGTTTCAGGGCCGGGCGAGCAGTACTTC
>TRBJ2-5|NA|TRBD2|TRBV7-9
CASRTGLAGEETQYF
TGTGCCAGCAGAACGGGACTAGCGGGGGAAGAGACCCAGTACTTC
>TRBJ1-5|NA|TRBD1|TRBV5-8
CASSIQGFSNQPQHF
TGTGCCAGCAGCATACAGGGGTTTAGCAATCAGCCCCAGCATTTT
>TRBJ2-1|NA|NA|TRBV9
CASSPRTSGRGYNEQFF
TGTGCCAGCAGCCCCCGGACGTCAGGGAGAGGGTACAATGAGCAGTTCTTC
>TRBJ2-6|once|NA|TRBV7-8
CASSLVPEGANVLTF
TGTGCCAGCAGCTTAGTGCCTGAGGGGGCCAACGTCCTGACTTTC
>TRBJ2-1|NA|TRBD2|TRBV12-5
CASGLAWDSPGLAGPGTYNEQFF
TGTGCTAGTGGTTTGGCATGGGACAGCCCGGGACTAGCGGGCCCCGGGACCTACAATGAGCAGTTCTTC
>TRBJ2-7|NA|NA|TRBV6-5
CASRPGLNVPYEQYF
TGTGCCAGCAGACCCGGCCTCAATGTACCCTACGAGCAGTACTTC
>TRBJ2-1|NA|NA|TRBV13
CASSPEAGEQFF
TGTGCCAGCAGCCCAGAGGCCGGTGAGCAGTTCTTC
>TRBJ2-1|NA|NA|TRBV7-3
CASSYTGMDEQFF
TGTGCCAGCAGCTACACAGGGATGGATGAGCAGTTCTTC
>TRBJ1-1|NA|NA|TRBV6-5
CASSYSKEGRTEAFF
TGTGCCAGCAGTTACTCCAAGGAGGGGAGGACTGAAGCTTTCTTT